Below are 28 T cell receptor beta chains sequenced from a single sample in a study of shared clonotypes between healthy human individuals. The method was immunoSEQ multiplex PCR; TCRdb's version includes in-frame clones alone and lacks a portion of them. The table lists 1.4 million or so clones, about 98.5% of them singletons. The sample taken for sequencing was naive CD4+ T cells sorted from blood. Subset given: CD45RA+ positively selected. These receptor sequences come from a man in his thirties or forties in good health.

This clone was picked up one time. V is TRBV9 and J is TRBJ2-5, with 11 positions matching TRBD1. Per the germline V gene, CDR1 is SGDLS and CDR2 is YYNGEE. The CDR3 is made up of 14 amino acids. The V gene end was trimmed by 3 bases and the J gene end by 10 bases; junction bases not matched to a gene: 8. In DNA form, the CDR3 reads TGTGCCAGCAGCGCCGCGGGACAGGGGGTCGTCCAGTACTTC. Its protein product is CASSAAGQGVVQYF.

The gene calls are TRBV28 and TRBJ2-3; 9 nucleotides line up with TRBD1. This CDR3 spans 14 amino acids. Germline V gene lookup returns CDR1 MDHEN and CDR2 SYDVKM. Losses at the gene ends were 4 bases for V and 3 bases for J; bases not matched to a gene: 2. The CDR3 reads CASSSGTGTDTQYF. The CDR3, as DNA: TGTGCCAGCAGTTCCGGGACAGGGACAGATACGCAGTATTTT.

V gene TRBV7-2 combines with J gene TRBJ2-7; 8 positions agree with TRBD1. The J segment lost 6 bases and the V segment lost 2 bases, leaving 9 bases of the junction unmatched. This CDR3 has 15 residues. The germline CDR1 and CDR2 sequences are SGHTA and FQGNSA. The CDR3 DNA reads as TGTGCCAGCAGCTTATCGGGTCAGGGGGCATTCGAGCAGTACTTC. Its translation: CASSLSGQGAFEQYF.

This clone was detected only once. The chain recombines TRBV6-5 with TRBJ1-1; 11 nucleotides match TRBD1. This CDR3 comprises 14 residues. Germline values: CDR1 MNHEY, CDR2 SVGAGI. The V gene end was trimmed by 7 bases and the J gene end by 4 bases; junction bases not matched to a gene: 5. CDR3 DNA sequence: TGTGCCAGCACCGGACAGGGGGCGAGCACTGAAGCTTTCTTT. This translates into CASTGQGASTEAFF.

V gene TRBV7-9 combines with J gene TRBJ2-7; 11 bases fit TRBD2. Germline V gives CDR1 SEHNR, CDR2 FQNEAQ (reference sequence). The junction had 12 bases not matched to a gene; V was cut back by 3 bases and J by 5 bases. The CDR3 length is 17 residues. CDR3 nucleotide sequence: TGTGCCAGCAGCTTCCGACGAGCTAGCGGGAGGATTCACGAGCAGTACTTC. It translates to CASSFRRASGRIHEQYF.

The V and J genes are TRBV9 and TRBJ1-5, with 9 positions matching TRBD1. V trimming: 4 bases; J trimming: 3 bases; junction bases outside the gene matches: 2. CDR1 SGDLS and CDR2 YYNGEE come from the germline V gene. The length of the CDR3 is 14 residues. CDR3 sequence: CASSRTGDNQPQHF. DNA of the CDR3: TGTGCCAGCAGCCGGACAGGGGACAATCAGCCCCAGCATTTT.

The chain has TRBV28 and TRBJ2-7; D possibly corresponds to TRBD1 (5 bases). Germline V lookup: CDR1 MDHEN, CDR2 SYDVKM. This CDR3 spans 13 amino acids. V was shortened by 6 bases and J by 2 bases, with 11 bases between the two germline ends. CDR3 sequence: CASRQGPAYEQYF. The CDR3 DNA reads TGTGCCAGCAGGCAGGGTCCGGCCTACGAGCAGTACTTC. Combining the CDR3 with reference TRBV28 and TRBJ2-7 gives the whole variable domain DVKVTQSSRYLVKRTGEKVFLECVQDMDHENMFWYRQDPGLGLRLIYFSYDVKMKEKGDIPEGYSVSREKKERFSLILESASTNQTSMYLCASRQGPAYEQYFGPGTRLTVT.

In the case of this clone: Mismatch with germline at one junction end may stem from a read error. The V and J genes are TRBV6-5 and TRBJ2-7; possibly TRBD1 for D (6 bases). From germline, CDR1 is MNHEY and CDR2 SVGAGI. The CDR3 totals 11 residues. Written as DNA, the CDR3 is TGTGCCAGCAGTTCCGGGACACGAACCCACTTC. Encoded protein: CASSSGTRTHF.

The V call is TRBV11-3, the J call TRBJ2-7, with 10 bases that match TRBD2. Per germline, CDR1 SGHNT and CDR2 YENEEA. V shed 4 bases, J shed 4 bases, and the junction held 4 bases outside the gene matches. CDR3 length equals 14 residues. The CDR3 nucleotides read TGTGCCAGCAGCTCCGTAGCGGGAGGTTACGAGCAGTACTTC. Translation gives CASSSVAGGYEQYF. Based on the CDR3 plus reference TRBV11-3 and TRBJ2-7, the full variable domain is EAGVVQSPRYKIIEKKQPVAFWCNPISGHNTLYWYLQNLGQGPELLIRYENEEAVDDSQLPKDRFSAERLKGVDSTLKIQPAELGDSAVYLCASSSVAGGYEQYFGPGTRLTVT.

The J gene is TRBJ2-5, the V gene TRBV5-4; no clear D gene. Trimming pared 1 base from V and 1 base from J, leaving 2 bases between. The CDR3 is 12 amino acids. The germline V gene encodes CDR1 SGHNT and CDR2 YYREEE (reference sequence). The CDR3 DNA reads as TGTGCCAGCAGCTTGTCCCAAGAGACCCAGTACTTC. Residues: CASSLSQETQYF.

The chain has TRBV29-1 and TRBJ1-1, with 7 bases matching TRBD1. The CDR3 is made up of 14 amino acids. The V segment lost 4 bases and the J segment 4 bases; nucleotides outside the gene matches: 9. The germline gives CDR1 SQVTM, CDR2 ANQGSEA. Written as DNA, the CDR3 is TGCAGCGTTGCAGAAAGGGGGCAGGGCACTGAAGCTTTCTTT. Translated, it gives CSVAERGQGTEAFF.

This chain links TRBV19 with TRBJ1-1; tentative D call: TRBD1 (6 bases). CDR1 and CDR2 (germline): LNHDA, SQIVND (reference sequence). The CDR3 is 12 residues long. The germline V and J ends were trimmed by 7 bases and 9 bases, with 15 bases remaining between them. CDR3 region: CASILAGGQAFF. Here the CDR3 DNA reads TGTGCCAGTATCCTGGCCGGGGGGCAAGCTTTCTTT.

The V gene is TRBV29-1, the J gene TRBJ1-4, with 7 bases lining up with TRBD1. The V and J ends lost 1 base and 10 bases, in that order; junction bases with no gene match: 3. Per the germline V gene, CDR1 is SQVTM and CDR2 is ANQGSEA. The CDR3 covers 12 residues. This CDR3 reads CSVEAQGGKLFF. CDR3 DNA: TGCAGCGTTGAAGCTCAGGGGGGAAAACTGTTTTTT.

The V gene is TRBV6-4, the J gene TRBJ2-1; 9 nucleotides line up with TRBD1. The length of the CDR3 is 15 residues. V was pared by 6 bases and J by 6 bases, with 9 bases of the junction left unmatched. CDR1 MRHNA and CDR2 SNTAGT come from the germline V gene. The CDR3 DNA follows: TGTGCCAGCAGCCTTTCGGGACAGGGCCTCAATGAGCAGTTCTTC. Encoded protein: CASSLSGQGLNEQFF.

Concerning this clone: This sample also contains other DNA sequences that code for the same CDR3. This chain joins TRBV2 and TRBJ1-4, with no clear D. This CDR3 is 11 amino acids long. Deletions cut 4 bases from V and 7 bases from J, with 4 bases between. The germline V gene has CDR1 SNHLY and CDR2 FYNNEI. CDR3 residues: CASSVSEKLFF. CDR3 DNA sequence: TGTGCCAGCAGTGTGAGTGAAAAACTGTTTTTT.

CDR3 bases: TGCAGCGTTGGGGTGGGGCTATACAATGAGCAGTTCTTC. Translation gives CSVGVGLYNEQFF. The chain has TRBV29-1 and TRBJ2-1; a possible D gene is TRBD1 (5 bases). The CDR3 is 13 amino acids. Trimming pared 4 bases from V and 4 bases from J, leaving 11 bases between. The germline CDR1 and CDR2 sequences are SQVTM and ANQGSEA.

The genes are TRBV2 and TRBJ2-5; 10 nucleotides line up with TRBD1. Trimming took 7 bases from V and 4 from J; bases not matched to a gene: 9. CDR3 length equals 15 residues. In germline, CDR1 is SNHLY, CDR2 FYNNEI. The CDR3 spells CASIKDRGNRETQYF. The DNA of the CDR3 is TGTGCCAGCATTAAGGACAGGGGGAACCGAGAGACCCAGTACTTC.

The chain employs TRBV6-1 and TRBJ2-7; 13 bases line up with TRBD2. The CDR3 has 14 amino acids. From germline, CDR1 is MNHNS and CDR2 SASEGT. Unmatched junction bases numbered 7, after V lost 7 bases and J lost 7 bases. CDR3 amino acids: CASTGLAGRGEQYF. CDR3 DNA sequence: TGTGCCAGCACGGGACTAGCGGGACGGGGTGAGCAGTACTTC.

This clone was counted a few times. V usage is TRBV5-1 and J usage is TRBJ1-1; the match to TRBD1 covers 8 bases. This CDR3 comprises 14 residues. CDR1 SGHRS and CDR2 YFSETQ come from the germline V gene. The V and J ends lost 2 bases and 4 bases, in that order; junction bases with no gene match: 4. The CDR3 sequence is CASSFGQGGTEAFF. The DNA of the CDR3 is TGCGCCAGCAGCTTCGGACAGGGAGGCACTGAAGCTTTCTTT.

The chain combines TRBV6-5 with TRBJ2-1, with TRBD1 matching over 9 bases. The length of the CDR3 is 15 residues. Germline V gene lookup returns CDR1 MNHEY and CDR2 SVGAGI. Trimming cost V 6 bases and J 5 bases; bases outside gene matches: 8. Here the CDR3 reads CASRTTGGAHNEQFF. The CDR3 bases are TGTGCCAGCAGGACTACAGGGGGCGCCCACAATGAGCAGTTCTTC.

This chain connects TRBV15 to TRBJ2-1; D possibly corresponds to TRBD2 (5 bases). Germline V gene data show CDR1 as LNHNV and CDR2 as YYDKDF (reference sequence). With 1 base removed from V and 2 bases from J, the gap between germline ends came to 6 bases. There are 14 residues in the CDR3. For the CDR3, the DNA is TGTGCCACCAGCAGAGCCGGGACCTACAATGAGCAGTTCTTC. Protein sequence: CATSRAGTYNEQFF.

The rearrangement joins TRBV9 to TRBJ2-3; 7 nucleotides line up with TRBD2. The CDR3 has 15 amino acids. Unmatched junction bases numbered 7, after V lost 4 bases and J lost 2 bases. Per the germline V gene, CDR1 is SGDLS and CDR2 is YYNGEE. CDR3 protein: CASSRTSVHTDTQYF. CDR3 nucleotide sequence: TGTGCCAGCAGCCGAACTAGCGTCCACACAGATACGCAGTATTTT.

This chain uses TRBV7-9 with TRBJ2-2; TRBD1 is a possible D gene (6 bases). CDR1 and CDR2 (germline): SEHNR, FQNEAQ (reference sequence). The CDR3 sequence is 16 residues long. The V end lost 5 bases, the J end lost 1 base, and 14 bases lay between the germline ends. Written as DNA, the CDR3 is TGTGCCAGCAGCACACGCAGGGGCAAGAACACCGGGGAGCTGTTTTTT. This gives the protein CASSTRRGKNTGELFF.

V gene TRBV9 combines with J gene TRBJ1-5; D is unresolved. Germline values: CDR1 SGDLS, CDR2 YYNGEE. The CDR3 loop spans 14 amino acids. Between the trimmed V and J ends, which lost 3 bases and 0 bases, there was a span of 7 bases. CDR3 in amino acids: CASSGLNSNQPQHF. The DNA for the CDR3 is TGTGCCAGCAGCGGCCTCAATAGCAATCAGCCCCAGCATTTT.

The rearrangement joins TRBV5-1 to TRBJ2-5; a possible D gene is TRBD1 (6 bases). The CDR3 length is 15 residues. The germline V and J ends were trimmed by 3 bases and 4 bases, with 16 bases remaining between them. Germline values: CDR1 SGHRS, CDR2 YFSETQ. Here the CDR3 reads CASSSLGGSIETQYF. CDR3 bases: TGCGCCAGCAGCTCGCTAGGGGGATCGATAGAGACCCAGTACTTC.

This clone appeared once. The V gene is TRBV18, the J gene TRBJ1-4; D remains unclear. The CDR3 loop spans 15 amino acids. The V and J ends lost 4 bases and 5 bases respectively, with 14 bases between them. Per germline, CDR1 KGHSH and CDR2 LQKENI. CDR3 protein: CASSRRIAPNEKLFF. The CDR3 coding sequence is TGTGCCAGCTCACGGCGGATTGCCCCCAATGAAAAACTGTTTTTT.

This chain connects TRBV10-1 to TRBJ2-1, with 8 bases aligning to TRBD2. The CDR3 length is 13 residues. J gave up 16 bases and V 0 bases, and 8 bases lay outside the gene matches. Germline V gives CDR1 WNHNN, CDR2 SYGVQD (reference sequence). The CDR3, as DNA: TGCGCCAGCAGTGAGTCTCGTGGGACTAGTCTCTTCTTC. It translates to CASSESRGTSLFF.

The CDR3 region is CASSPPSGTSTYNEQFF. The CDR3 nucleotides are TGTGCCAGCAGCCCTCCCTCCGGGACTAGCACCTACAATGAGCAGTTCTTC. This chain uses TRBV11-2 with TRBJ2-1, with TRBD2 matching over 9 bases. Losses at the gene ends were 5 bases for V and 2 bases for J; bases not matched to a gene: 10. CDR1 SGHAT and CDR2 FQNNGV come from the germline V gene. CDR3 size: 17 residues.